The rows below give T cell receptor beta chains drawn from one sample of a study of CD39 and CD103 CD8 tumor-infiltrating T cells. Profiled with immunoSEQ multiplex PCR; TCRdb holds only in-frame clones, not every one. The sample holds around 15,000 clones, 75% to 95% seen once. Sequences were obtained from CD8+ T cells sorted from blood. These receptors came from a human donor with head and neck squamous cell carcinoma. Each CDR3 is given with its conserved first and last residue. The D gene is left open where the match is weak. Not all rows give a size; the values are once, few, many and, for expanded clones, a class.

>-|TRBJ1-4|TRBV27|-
TGTGCCAGCAGTTTAGCGGGGATTAGCGAAAAACTGTTTTTT
CASSLAGISEKLFF
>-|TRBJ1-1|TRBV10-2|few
TGCGCCAGCAGTGACGTCGGGCGGGAAATTCAAGCTTTCTTT
CASSDVGREIQAFF
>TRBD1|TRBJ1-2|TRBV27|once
TGTGCCAGCAGTCTCGGACAGGGAGGGTATGGCTACACCTTC
CASSLGQGGYGYTF
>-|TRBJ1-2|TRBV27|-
TGTGCCAGCAGTTTATCCAGCAGCAGCGCTAACTATGGCTACACCTTC
CASSLSSSSANYGYTF
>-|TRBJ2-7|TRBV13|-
TGTGCCAGCAGCAGTTGGGGCTCTGGAGATTACGAGCAGTACTTC
CASSSWGSGDYEQYF
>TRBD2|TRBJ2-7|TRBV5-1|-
TGCGCCAGCAGCAATCGACTAGCGGGGGGGCTCGAGCAGTACTTC
CASSNRLAGGLEQYF
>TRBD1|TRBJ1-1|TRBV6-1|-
TGTGCCAGTCGCCGGACAGGGATTGAAGCTTTCTTT
CASRRTGIEAFF
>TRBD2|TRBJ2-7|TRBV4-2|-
TGTGCCAGCAGCCAAGAAGAGACTAGCGGGGGCCGCTCCTACGAGCAGTACTTC
CASSQEETSGGRSYEQYF
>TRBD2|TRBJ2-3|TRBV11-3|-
TGTGCCAGCAGCTCGACTAGCGGGGACCTCACAGATACGCAGTATTTT
CASSSTSGDLTDTQYF
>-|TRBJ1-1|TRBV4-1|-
TGCGCCAGCAGCCAAGCGGGGTCGGTGATGAACACTGAAGCTTTCTTT
CASSQAGSVMNTEAFF
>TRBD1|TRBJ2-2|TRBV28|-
TGTGCCAGCAGTGCATTTCTTCGGGACAGGGTTGTCGGGGAGCTGTTTTTT
CASSAFLRDRVVGELFF
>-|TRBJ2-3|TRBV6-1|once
TGTGCCAGCAGTCCGGGATGGCAGTACACAGATACGCAGTATTTT
CASSPGWQYTDTQYF
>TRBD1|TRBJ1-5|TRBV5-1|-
TGCGCCAGCAGCAGGCAACAGGGGGATAGCAATCAGCCCCAGCATTTT
CASSRQQGDSNQPQHF
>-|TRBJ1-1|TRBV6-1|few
TGTGCCAGCAGTGAATGGGTTGATGACAACACTGAAGCTTTCTTT
CASSEWVDDNTEAFF
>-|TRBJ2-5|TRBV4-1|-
TGCGCCAGCAGCCAAGAGGGGACATCGGGGTGGGAGACCCAGTACTTC
CASSQEGTSGWETQYF
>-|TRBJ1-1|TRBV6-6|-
TGTGCCAGCAGTTACGTTCAAGACTACACTGAAGCTTTCTTT
CASSYVQDYTEAFF
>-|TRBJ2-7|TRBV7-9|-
TGTGCCAGCAGCGGTTGGAGGTACGAGCAGTACTTC
CASSGWRYEQYF
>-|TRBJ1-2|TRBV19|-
TGTGCCAGTAGTATAGATGTGTGGCAGGGGTTCTACGGCTACACCTTC
CASSIDVWQGFYGYTF
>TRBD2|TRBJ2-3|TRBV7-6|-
TGTGCCAGCAGTTATGACCGACTAGCGGGGGAAGATACGCAGTATTTT
CASSYDRLAGEDTQYF
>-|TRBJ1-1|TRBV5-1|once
TGCGCCAGCAGCTTCCTTGGGGATGGGGGCACTGAAGCTTTCTTT
CASSFLGDGGTEAFF
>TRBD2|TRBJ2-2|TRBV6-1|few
TGTGCCAGCAGTGTGGGACTAGCGGTCCGGGGCGGGGAGCTGTTTTTT
CASSVGLAVRGGELFF
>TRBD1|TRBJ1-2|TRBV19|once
TGTGCCAGTGGAACGAGTAGTGTGACAGGGACGATCTATGGCTACACCTTC
CASGTSSVTGTIYGYTF
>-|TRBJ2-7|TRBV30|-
TGTGCCTGGAGTGTACTGGGGATCTCCTACGAGCAGTACTTC
CAWSVLGISYEQYF
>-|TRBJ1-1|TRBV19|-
TGTGCCAGTAGTATAGGCCAGGGGCTGAACACTGAAGCTTTCTTT
CASSIGQGLNTEAFF
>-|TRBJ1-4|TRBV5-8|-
TGTGCCAGCAGCGGGATAGTCCAAGGGGAAGTTATGAATGAAAAACTGTTTTTT
CASSGIVQGEVMNEKLFF
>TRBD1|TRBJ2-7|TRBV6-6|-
TGTGCCAGCAGTTCGGGACAGTACGAGCAGTACTTC
CASSSGQYEQYF
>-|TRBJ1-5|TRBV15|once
TGTGCCACCAGCAGAGATTGGACGGATAGCAATCAGCCCCAGCATTTT
CATSRDWTDSNQPQHF
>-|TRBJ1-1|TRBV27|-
TGTGCCAGCAGTCCGTGGACGGGAAGATTGATGAACACTGAAGCTTTCTTT
CASSPWTGRLMNTEAFF
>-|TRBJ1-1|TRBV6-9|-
TGTGCCAGCAGTTACTTGGCGGAAGCTGGCACTGAAGCTTTCTTT
CASSYLAEAGTEAFF
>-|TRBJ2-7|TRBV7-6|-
TGTGCCAGCAGCCTCACAGGGTCGGACTTATACGAGCAGTACTTC
CASSLTGSDLYEQYF
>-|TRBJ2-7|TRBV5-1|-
TGCGCCAGCAGCGGGAGAGCGTCGGCCGAGCAGTACTTC
CASSGRASAEQYF
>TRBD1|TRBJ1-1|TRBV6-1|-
TGTGCCAGCAGAGAGGTAGACCAAAGACAGGGTGAAGCTTTCTTT
CASREVDQRQGEAFF
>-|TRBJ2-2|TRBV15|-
TGTGCCACCAGCAGGACACAGGTTTGGAACACCGGGGAGCTGTTTTTT
CATSRTQVWNTGELFF
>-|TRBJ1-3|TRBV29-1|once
TGCAGCGTTGAATTATGGTCGGTACAGGCCTCTGGAAACACCATATATTTT
CSVELWSVQASGNTIYF
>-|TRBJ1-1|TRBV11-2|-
TGTGCCAGCAGCTTAGTCCGGGGGGGGAATGAAGCTTTCTTT
CASSLVRGGNEAFF
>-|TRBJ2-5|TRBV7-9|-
TGTGCCAGCAGCGCCAGGGTCCAAGAGACCCAGTACTTC
CASSARVQETQYF
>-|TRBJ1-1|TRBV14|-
TGTGCCAGCAGCCAAGGGGGCAGTGTTGAAGCTTTCTTT
CASSQGGSVEAFF
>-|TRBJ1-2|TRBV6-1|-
TGTGCCAGCAGTGGACAGGCCTTCTATGGCTACACCTTC
CASSGQAFYGYTF
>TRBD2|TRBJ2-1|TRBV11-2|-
TGTGCCAGCAGCTTAGTTGATTGGACTAGCGTTGAGCAGTTCTTC
CASSLVDWTSVEQFF
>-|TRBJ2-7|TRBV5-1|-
TGCGCCAGCAGCTGGACAGAATACTACGAGCAGTACTTC
CASSWTEYYEQYF
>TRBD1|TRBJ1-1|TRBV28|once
TGTGCCAGCAGTACAGGGGACAGCGGGGCAGCTTTCTTT
CASSTGDSGAAFF
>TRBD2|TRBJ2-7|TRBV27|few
TGTGCCAGCAGTTTAACCTTAGCGGGGGGCCTGGGAGAGCAGTACTTC
CASSLTLAGGLGEQYF
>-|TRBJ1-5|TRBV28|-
TGTGCCAGCAGCACCTCGGGGCTAATCAATCAGCCCCAGCATTTT
CASSTSGLINQPQHF
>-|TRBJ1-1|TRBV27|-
TGTGCCAGCAGTTTATGGGGGGACACTGAAGCTTTCTTT
CASSLWGDTEAFF
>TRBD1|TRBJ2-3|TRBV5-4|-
TGTGCCAGCAGCTTTAGGACAGGGTTAACAGATACGCAGTATTTT
CASSFRTGLTDTQYF
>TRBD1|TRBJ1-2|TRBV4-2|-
TGTGCCAGCAGCCAAGTGGGAACAGGGGAAGGCTACACCTTC
CASSQVGTGEGYTF
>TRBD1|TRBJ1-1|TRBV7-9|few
TGTGCCAGCAGCTTAGAGGGGACAGGGCTAATGAACACTGAAGCTTTCTTT
CASSLEGTGLMNTEAFF
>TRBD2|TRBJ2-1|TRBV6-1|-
TGTGCCAGCAGTGATTACAGCGGGGGGGTCAATGAGCAGTTCTTC
CASSDYSGGVNEQFF
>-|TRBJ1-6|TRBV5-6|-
TGTGCCAGCAGCTTAGTCAGGGACCTCCACTTT
CASSLVRDLHF
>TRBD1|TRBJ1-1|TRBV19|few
TGTGCCAGTAGTATAACCGGGACAGCAAACACTGAAGCTTTCTTT
CASSITGTANTEAFF
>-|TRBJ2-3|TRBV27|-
TGTGCCACCTCCATCCCGACCCCAGATTCGGGGCCCTTTGGTACTCAGTATTTT
CATSIPTPDSGPFGTQYF
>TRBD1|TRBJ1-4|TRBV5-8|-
TGTGCCAGCAGCGGGACAGACAGTGGTGAAAAACTGTTTTTT
CASSGTDSGEKLFF
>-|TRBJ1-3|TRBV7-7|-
TGTGCTAGCAGCCCACAACCCGCTTGGACAGCCAACTCTGGAAACACCATATATTTT
CASSPQPAWTANSGNTIYF
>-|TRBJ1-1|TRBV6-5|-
TGTGCCAGCAGCACGCGGGGATTTAACACTGAAGCTTTCTTT
CASSTRGFNTEAFF
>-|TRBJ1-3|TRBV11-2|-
TGTGCCAGCAGCCTGACGGGCAGCGCTGGAAACACCATATATTTT
CASSLTGSAGNTIYF